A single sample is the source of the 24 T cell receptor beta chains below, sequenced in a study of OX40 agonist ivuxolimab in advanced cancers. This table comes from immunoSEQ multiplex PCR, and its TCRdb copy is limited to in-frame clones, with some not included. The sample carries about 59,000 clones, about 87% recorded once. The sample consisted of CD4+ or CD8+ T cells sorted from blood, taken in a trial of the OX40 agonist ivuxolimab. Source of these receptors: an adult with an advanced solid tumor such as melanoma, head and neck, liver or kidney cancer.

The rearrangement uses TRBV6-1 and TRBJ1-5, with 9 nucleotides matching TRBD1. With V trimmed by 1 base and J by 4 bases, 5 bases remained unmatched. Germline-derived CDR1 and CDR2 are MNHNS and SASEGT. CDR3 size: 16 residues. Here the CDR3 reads CASSEVVTGGNQPQHF. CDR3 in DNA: TGTGCCAGCAGTGAAGTTGTGACAGGGGGGAATCAGCCCCAGCATTTT.

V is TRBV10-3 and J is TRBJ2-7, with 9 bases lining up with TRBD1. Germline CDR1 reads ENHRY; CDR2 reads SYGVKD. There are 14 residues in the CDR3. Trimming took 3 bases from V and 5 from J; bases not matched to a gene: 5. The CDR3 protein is CAISDVGQGHEQYF. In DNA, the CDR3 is TGTGCCATCAGTGATGTGGGACAGGGTCACGAGCAGTACTTC.

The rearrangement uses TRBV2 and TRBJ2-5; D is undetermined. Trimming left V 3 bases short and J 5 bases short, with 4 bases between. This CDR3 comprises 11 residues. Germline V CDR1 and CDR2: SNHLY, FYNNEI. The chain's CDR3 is CASSEAETQYF. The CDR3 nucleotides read TGTGCCAGCAGTGAGGCGGAGACCCAGTACTTC. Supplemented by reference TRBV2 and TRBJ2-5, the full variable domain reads EPEVTQTPSHQVTQMGQEVILRCVPISNHLYFYWYRQILGQKVEFLVSFYNNEISEKSEIFDDQFSVERPDGSNFTLKIRSTKLEDSAMYFCASSEAETQYFGPGTRLLVL.

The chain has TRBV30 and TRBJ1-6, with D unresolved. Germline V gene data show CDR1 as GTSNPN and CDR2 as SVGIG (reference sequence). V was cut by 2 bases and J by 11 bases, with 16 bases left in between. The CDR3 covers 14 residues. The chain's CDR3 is CAWSIFGVKTPLHF. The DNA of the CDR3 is TGTGCCTGGAGTATATTTGGGGTAAAGACACCCCTCCACTTT.

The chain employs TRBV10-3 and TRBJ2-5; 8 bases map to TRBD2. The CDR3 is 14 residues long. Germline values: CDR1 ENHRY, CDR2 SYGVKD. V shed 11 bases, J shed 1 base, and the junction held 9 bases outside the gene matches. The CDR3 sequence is CAVGGAVSQETQYF. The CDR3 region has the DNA TGTGCCGTCGGGGGGGCGGTCTCCCAAGAGACCCAGTACTTC.

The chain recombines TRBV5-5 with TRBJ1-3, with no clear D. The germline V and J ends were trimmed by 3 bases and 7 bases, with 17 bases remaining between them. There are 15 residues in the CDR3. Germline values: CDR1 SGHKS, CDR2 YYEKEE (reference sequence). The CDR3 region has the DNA TGTGCCAGCAGCTGGAATGACGTTGGAGGGAACACCATATATTTT. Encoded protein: CASSWNDVGGNTIYF.

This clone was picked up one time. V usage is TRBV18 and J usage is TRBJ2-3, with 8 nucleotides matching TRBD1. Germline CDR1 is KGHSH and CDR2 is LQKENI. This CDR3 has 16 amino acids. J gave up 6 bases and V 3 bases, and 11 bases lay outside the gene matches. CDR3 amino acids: CASSPRQGASSDTQYF. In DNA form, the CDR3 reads TGTGCCAGCTCACCTCGCCAGGGGGCATCGTCGGATACGCAGTATTTT. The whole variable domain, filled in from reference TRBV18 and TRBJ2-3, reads NAGVMQNPRHLVRRRGQEARLRCSPMKGHSHVYWYRQLPEEGLKFMVYLQKENIIDESGMPKERFSAEFPKEGPSILRIQQVVRGDSAAYFCASSPRQGASSDTQYFGPGTRLTVL.

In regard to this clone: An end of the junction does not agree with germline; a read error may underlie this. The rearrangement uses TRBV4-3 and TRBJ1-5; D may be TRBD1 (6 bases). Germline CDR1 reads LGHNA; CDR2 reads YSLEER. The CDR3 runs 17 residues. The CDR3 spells CASTRGRDLSGNQLQHF. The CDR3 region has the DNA TGCGCCTCGACTAGGGGGAGGGACCTTTCGGGCAATCAGCTCCAGCATTTT.

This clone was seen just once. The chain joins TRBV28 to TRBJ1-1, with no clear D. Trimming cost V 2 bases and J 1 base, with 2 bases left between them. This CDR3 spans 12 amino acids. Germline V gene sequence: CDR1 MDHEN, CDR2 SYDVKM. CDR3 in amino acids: CASSLRNTEAFF. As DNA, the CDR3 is TGTGCCAGCAGTTTAAGGAACACTGAAGCTTTCTTT.

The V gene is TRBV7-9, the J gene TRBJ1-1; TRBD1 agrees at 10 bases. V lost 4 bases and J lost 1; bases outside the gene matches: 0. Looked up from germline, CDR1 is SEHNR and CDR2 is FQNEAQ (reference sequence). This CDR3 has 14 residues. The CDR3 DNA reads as TGTGCCAGCAGCTGGGACAGGGGGAACACTGAAGCTTTCTTT. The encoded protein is CASSWDRGNTEAFF. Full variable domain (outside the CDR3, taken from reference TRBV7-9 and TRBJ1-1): DTGVSQNPRHKITKRGQNVTFRCDPISEHNRLYWYRQTLGQGPEFLTYFQNEAQLEKSRLLSDRFSAERPKGSFSTLEIQRTEQGDSAMYLCASSWDRGNTEAFFGQGTRLTVV.

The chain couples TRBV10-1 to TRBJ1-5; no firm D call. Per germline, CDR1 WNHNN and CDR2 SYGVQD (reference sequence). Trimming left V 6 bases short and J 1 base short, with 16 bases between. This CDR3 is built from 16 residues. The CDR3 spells CASRGLRAPSNQPQHF. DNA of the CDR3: TGCGCCAGCAGGGGGTTGAGGGCCCCGAGCAATCAGCCCCAGCATTTT.

CDR3 coding DNA: TGTGCCAGCAGCATCCGGGAGATAAATTCACCCCTCCACTTT. Translating gives CASSIREINSPLHF. J is TRBJ1-6 and V is TRBV6-5; D unclear. CDR3 size: 14 residues. Per the germline V gene, CDR1 is MNHEY and CDR2 is SVGAGI. V was clipped by 6 bases and J by 7 bases, with 13 bases between them.

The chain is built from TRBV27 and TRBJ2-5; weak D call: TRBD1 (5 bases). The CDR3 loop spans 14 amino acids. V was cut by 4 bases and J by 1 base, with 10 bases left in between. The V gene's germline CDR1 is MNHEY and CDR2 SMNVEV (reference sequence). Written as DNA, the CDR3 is TGTGCCAGCAGTTATGGACATACCCAAGAGACCCAGTACTTC. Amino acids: CASSYGHTQETQYF.

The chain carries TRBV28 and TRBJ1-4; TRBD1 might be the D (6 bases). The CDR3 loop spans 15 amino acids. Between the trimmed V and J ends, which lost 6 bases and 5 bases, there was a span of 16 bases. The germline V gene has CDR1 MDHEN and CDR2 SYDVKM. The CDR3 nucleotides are TGTGCCAGCAGCTGGAGGGGCAGGGGCAATGAAAAACTGTTTTTT. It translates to CASSWRGRGNEKLFF. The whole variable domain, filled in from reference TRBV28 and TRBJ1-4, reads DVKVTQSSRYLVKRTGEKVFLECVQDMDHENMFWYRQDPGLGLRLIYFSYDVKMKEKGDIPEGYSVSREKKERFSLILESASTNQTSMYLCASSWRGRGNEKLFFGSGTQLSVL.

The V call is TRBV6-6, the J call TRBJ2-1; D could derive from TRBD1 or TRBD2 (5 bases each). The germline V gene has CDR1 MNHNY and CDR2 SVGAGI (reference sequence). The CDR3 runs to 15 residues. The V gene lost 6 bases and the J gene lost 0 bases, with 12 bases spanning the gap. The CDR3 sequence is CASRPVGASYNEQFF. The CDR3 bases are TGTGCCAGCAGGCCTGTCGGGGCCTCCTACAATGAGCAGTTCTTC.

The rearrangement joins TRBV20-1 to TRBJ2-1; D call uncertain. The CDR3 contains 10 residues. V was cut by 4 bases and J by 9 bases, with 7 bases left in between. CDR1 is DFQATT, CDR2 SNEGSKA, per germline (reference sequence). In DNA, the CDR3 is TGCAGTGCTAAGGCGCCTGAGCAGTTCTTC. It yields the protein CSAKAPEQFF.

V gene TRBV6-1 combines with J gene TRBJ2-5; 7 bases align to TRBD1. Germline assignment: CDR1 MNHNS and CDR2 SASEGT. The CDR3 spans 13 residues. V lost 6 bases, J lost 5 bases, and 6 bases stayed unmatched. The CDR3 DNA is TGTGCCAGCAGGAACAGGGGTGGGGAGACCCAGTACTTC. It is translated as CASRNRGGETQYF.

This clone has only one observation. The CDR3: CASSVNPEQGVQYF. The CDR3 DNA reads TGTGCCAGCAGCGTCAACCCAGAACAGGGAGTGCAGTACTTC. V gene TRBV9 combines with J gene TRBJ2-7, with TRBD1 as a possible D gene (6 bases). Deletions cut 2 bases from V and 9 bases from J, with 18 bases between. Germline assignment: CDR1 SGDLS and CDR2 YYNGEE. The CDR3 is 14 amino acids.

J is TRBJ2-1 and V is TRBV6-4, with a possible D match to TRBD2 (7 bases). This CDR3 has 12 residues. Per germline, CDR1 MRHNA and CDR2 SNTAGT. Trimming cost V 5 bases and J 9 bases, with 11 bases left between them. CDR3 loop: CASSRGGREQFF. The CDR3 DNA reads TGTGCCAGCAGTAGGGGGGGTCGTGAGCAGTTCTTC.

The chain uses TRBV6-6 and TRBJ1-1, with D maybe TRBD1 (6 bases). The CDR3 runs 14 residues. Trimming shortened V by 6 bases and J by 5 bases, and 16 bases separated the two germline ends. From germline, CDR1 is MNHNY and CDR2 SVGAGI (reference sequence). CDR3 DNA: TGTGCCAGCAGCGGCACCACAGGGACGACTGAAGCTTTCTTT. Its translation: CASSGTTGTTEAFF.

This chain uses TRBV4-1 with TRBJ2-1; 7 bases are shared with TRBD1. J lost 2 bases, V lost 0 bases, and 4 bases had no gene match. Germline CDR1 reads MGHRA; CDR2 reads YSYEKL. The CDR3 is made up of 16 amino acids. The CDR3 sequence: CASSQDRDSTYNEQFF. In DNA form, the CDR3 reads TGCGCCAGCAGCCAAGACCGGGACAGTACCTACAATGAGCAGTTCTTC.

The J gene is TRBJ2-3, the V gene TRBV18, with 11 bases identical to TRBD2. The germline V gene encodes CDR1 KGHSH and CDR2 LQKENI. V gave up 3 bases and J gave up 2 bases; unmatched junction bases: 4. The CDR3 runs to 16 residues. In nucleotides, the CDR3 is TGTGCCAGCTCACCGGCTAGCGGGGGGTCCACAGATACGCAGTATTTT. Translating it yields CASSPASGGSTDTQYF.

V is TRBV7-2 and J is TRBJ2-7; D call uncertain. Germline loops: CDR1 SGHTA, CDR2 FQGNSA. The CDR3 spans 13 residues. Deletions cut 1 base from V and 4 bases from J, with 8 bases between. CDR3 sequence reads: CASSLVVQYEQYF. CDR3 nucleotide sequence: TGTGCCAGCAGCTTAGTCGTACAATACGAGCAGTACTTC.

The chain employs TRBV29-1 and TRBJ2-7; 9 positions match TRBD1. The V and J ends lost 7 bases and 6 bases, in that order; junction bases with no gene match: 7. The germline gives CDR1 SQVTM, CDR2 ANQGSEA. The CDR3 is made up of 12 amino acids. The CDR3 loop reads CSARTGDREQYF. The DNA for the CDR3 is TGCAGCGCCCGGACAGGGGATCGCGAGCAGTACTTC.